This T cell receptor (beta chain) derives from a study of T cell responses to AZD1222 COVID-19 vaccine. Comment on this clone: What it binds is not known.

Germline values: CDR1 KGHSH, CDR2 LQKENI. The ends lost 3 bases at V and 5 bases at J; junction bases unmatched: 5. The CDR3 runs to 14 residues. Assay: immunoSEQ multiplex PCR; the TCRdb copy retains only in-frame clones and omits some. The sample includes 100,000 to 150,000 clones, around 84% of them seen just once. General study findings and limits: Donor demographics were predominantly white British with a female majority; clonal diversity may be underestimated. Reportedly, close to half of spike-specific TCRs are directed against unmutated variant regions. Repertoires in all cases were sampled only once the peak T cell response had passed. Seropositive AZD1222 recipients at baseline numbered only five or six.

This receptor was taken from an adult in good health. The rearrangement uses TRBV18 and TRBJ1-2, with TRBD1 matching over 8 bases. Sequences were derived from peripheral blood, sampled on day 0 of AZD1222 vaccination. The CDR3 DNA is TGTGCCAGCTCACCTGAGGGACAGGCATATGGCTACACCTTC. Translated, it gives CASSPEGQAYGYTF.